The clone carrying this TCR beta chain was detected many times. Its antigen remains unknown. RNA transcripts served as the template for amplifying TCR beta CDR3 regions. An initial round of RT-PCR targeting the TCR CDR3 relied on the HTBI primer set. TCRdb recomputed calls from the multiplex PCR reads with MiXCR, one row per CDR3 protein. The sample has 550,000 to 800,000 distinct CDR3 sequences; roughly 17% are singletons. These data come from a study of T cells in Graves' hyperthyroidism and ophthalmopathy. Study outcomes and limitations: Most thyroid clonotypes expanded above 0.001 were also detected in blood.

This TCR came from a man between 18 and 35 years old with Graves' hyperthyroidism. Sequencing used blood.

The CDR3 region has the DNA TGCAGTGCTAGCAGGGGGCCCACTAATGAAAAACTGTTTTTT. It encodes CSASRGPTNEKLFF. V is TRBV20-1 and J is TRBJ1-4; 8 positions agree with TRBD1. The trim removed 3 bases at V and 2 bases at J, leaving 2 bases unmatched. Looked up from germline, CDR1 is DFQATT and CDR2 is SNEGSKA (reference sequence). This CDR3 has 14 amino acids.